The rows below give T cell receptor beta chains drawn from one sample of a study of graft-versus-host responses after intestinal transplantation. Sequencing was performed with immunoSEQ multiplex PCR; in TCRdb, only in-frame clones are kept and a portion is missing. The sample includes thousands of clones, around 70% of them seen just once. The sample was PBMCs, taken roughly 540 days after intestinal transplant. These receptors came from a human patient who received an intestinal transplant, so some T cells may come from the graft donor. Both conserved end residues are part of each CDR3. The D gene is left open where the match is weak. Clone size is stated in some rows and not others, as once, few, many or a class when expanded.

TRBJ2-5 | NA | TRBV11-2 | NA | TGTGCCAGCGCGGGGGAGACCCAGTACTTC | CASAGETQYF
TRBJ1-1 | NA | TRBV4-1 | NA | TGCGCCAGCAGCCAAGCCGGGTACACGAACACTGAAGCTTTCTTT | CASSQAGYTNTEAFF
TRBJ1-1 | TRBD1 | TRBV5-1 | NA | TGCGCCAGCAGCGAAGGACAGGTGCCTGGTAGGATCTTT | CASSEGQVPGRIF
TRBJ2-2 | TRBD1 | TRBV6-4 | NA | TGTGCCAGCAGTCAACAGGGGGCGAACACCGGGGAGCTGTTTTTT | CASSQQGANTGELFF
TRBJ1-1 | TRBD1 | TRBV5-1 | NA | TGCGCCAGCAGCGGTGGACAGGGCAGGACTGAAGCTTTCTTT | CASSGGQGRTEAFF
TRBJ1-6 | NA | TRBV6-9 | NA | TGTGCCAGCAGTACCGAAAAAACAGGGTATAATTCACCCCTCCACTTT | CASSTEKTGYNSPLHF
TRBJ2-7 | TRBD1 | TRBV30 | NA | TGTGCCTGGAGTGAAGGTGGACAGGGGAGGTTCAGCTACGAGCAGTACTTC | CAWSEGGQGRFSYEQYF
TRBJ1-2 | TRBD1 | TRBV6-5 | NA | TGTGCCAGCAGACCGACAGGGGTGGACGGCTACACCTTC | CASRPTGVDGYTF
TRBJ2-2 | NA | TRBV4-3 | NA | TGCGCCAGCAGCCAAGTGGTTAACACCGGGGAGCTGTTTTTT | CASSQVVNTGELFF
TRBJ2-3 | NA | TRBV11-2 | NA | TGTGCCAGCAGCTTAGGTGATACGCAGTATTTT | CASSLGDTQYF
TRBJ2-5 | TRBD1 | TRBV5-1 | once | TGCGCCAGCAGCTTGGAGGGGGCCGGAGAGACCCAGTACTTC | CASSLEGAGETQYF
TRBJ2-7 | TRBD1 | TRBV6-6 | NA | TGTGCCAGCAGTTACTCGCAGGGGGCTTTCGAGCAGTACTTC | CASSYSQGAFEQYF
TRBJ1-2 | NA | TRBV11-2 | NA | TGTGCCAGCAGCCAAGGGGACCGTTATGGCTACACCTTC | CASSQGDRYGYTF
TRBJ1-2 | NA | TRBV19 | NA | TGTGCCAGTAGCCCTGCCCAGGGAGCTTATGGCTACACCTTC | CASSPAQGAYGYTF
TRBJ2-3 | TRBD2 | TRBV5-8 | NA | TGTGCCAGCAGCTTTAGCGGGGGGGCGGGAGATACGCAGTATTTT | CASSFSGGAGDTQYF
TRBJ2-5 | NA | TRBV7-9 | NA | TGTGCCAGCAGCATACTTCTAGGGGAGACCCAGTACTTC | CASSILLGETQYF
TRBJ2-3 | NA | TRBV6-6 | few | TGTGCCAGCAGTGGGCCGGGGGCCACAGATACGCAGTATTTT | CASSGPGATDTQYF
TRBJ2-3 | NA | TRBV4-2 | NA | TGTGCCAGCAGCCAAGATAGGGGGGGCGGTGCAGATACGCAGTATTTT | CASSQDRGGGADTQYF
TRBJ2-2 | TRBD1 | TRBV15 | NA | TGTGCCACCAGCAGAACCGGGACAGACACCGGGGAGCTGTTTTTT | CATSRTGTDTGELFF
TRBJ1-2 | NA | TRBV18 | NA | TGTGCCAGCTCACCAGAGGGTAGCTATGGCTACACCTTC | CASSPEGSYGYTF
TRBJ2-2 | TRBD1 | TRBV29-1 | NA | TGCAGCGTTCGCAAGACAGGGGGAACCGGGGAGCTGTTTTTT | CSVRKTGGTGELFF
TRBJ1-2 | TRBD1 | TRBV7-2 | NA | TGTGCCAGCAGCTTAGGACAGGGTTATGGCTACACCTTC | CASSLGQGYGYTF
TRBJ2-7 | TRBD2 | TRBV11-3 | NA | TGTGCCAGCAGCCTTCGACTAGCGGGGATCTACGAGCAGTACTTC | CASSLRLAGIYEQYF